Each of the 6 T cell receptor beta chains below was sequenced from the same sample in a study of T cell responses to AZD1222 COVID-19 vaccine. Clones were sequenced by immunoSEQ multiplex PCR, and TCRdb holds only the in-frame ones, with some missing. The sample lists around 65,000 clones, roughly 83% occurring once. Specimen: peripheral blood, collected 28 days after the second AZD1222 dose. Receptors originate from an adult who received the AZD1222 COVID-19 vaccine.

This chain joins TRBV6-5 and TRBJ1-5; 7 bases are shared with TRBD1. Germline V gene lookup returns CDR1 MNHEY and CDR2 SVGAGI. The V and J ends lost 2 bases and 5 bases, in that order; junction bases with no gene match: 0. There are 13 residues in the CDR3. The chain's CDR3 is CASSYTGDQPQHF. Here the CDR3 DNA reads TGTGCCAGCAGTTACACAGGGGATCAGCCCCAGCATTTT.

The chain links TRBV7-8 to TRBJ1-1; TRBD1 matches 7 bases. CDR3 length: 13 residues. V was clipped by 4 bases and J by 4 bases; unmatched bases: 3. Germline V gene lookup returns CDR1 SGHVS and CDR2 FQNEAQ. The CDR3 region has the DNA TGTGCCAGCAGCTATGACAGGGCCACTGAAGCTTTCTTT. Residues: CASSYDRATEAFF.

This clone was seen more than once but under ten times. The chain is built from TRBV29-1 and TRBJ1-1; no clear D gene. Germline CDR1 and CDR2: SQVTM and ANQGSEA. The CDR3 totals 12 residues. Trimming shortened V by 4 bases and J by 0 bases, and 6 bases separated the two germline ends. The CDR3 protein is CSVAHMNTEAFF. CDR3 DNA: TGCAGCGTTGCCCACATGAACACTGAAGCTTTCTTT.

The count of this clone is one. This chain joins TRBV12-3 or TRBV12-4 and TRBJ1-1; unclear D gene. CDR3 size: 12 residues. Trimming took off 6 bases at V and 1 base at J, with 6 bases between the two ends. The CDR3 bases are TGTGCCAGCAGCTGGGGGAACACTGAAGCTTTCTTT. It specifies CASSWGNTEAFF.

This rearrangement joins TRBV4-2 to TRBJ2-3, with D maybe TRBD1 (5 bases). Germline V gene lookup returns CDR1 LGHNA and CDR2 YNFKEQ. The germline V and J ends were trimmed by 4 bases and 3 bases, with 14 bases remaining between them. This CDR3 spans 15 amino acids. Here the CDR3 reads CASSPTDISTDTQYF. In DNA, the CDR3 is TGTGCCAGCAGCCCCACGGACATCTCGACAGATACGCAGTATTTT.

J is TRBJ1-6 and V is TRBV6-5; 8 bases line up with TRBD1. CDR1 and CDR2 from the germline V gene are MNHEY and SVGAGI. The CDR3 is 15 amino acids. Trimming removed 2 bases from V and 6 bases from J; junction bases left unmatched: 3. The CDR3 DNA reads as TGTGCCAGCAGTTACAGGACAGGGTCTAATTCACCCCTCCACTTT. Its translation is CASSYRTGSNSPLHF.